These T cell receptor beta chains were read from a single sample in a study of shared clonotypes between healthy human individuals. Data came from immunoSEQ multiplex PCR; TCRdb stores just in-frame clones and leaves some out. This table holds a few hundred thousand clones, 87% found once. What was sequenced was memory CD8+ T cells sorted from blood. The receptors were gathered from a man younger than 35 in good health. CDR3s include the opening cysteine and the closing phenylalanine or tryptophan. The D gene is left open where the match is weak. Clone size is not always given. Where it is, it says once, few, many or a class for expanded clones.

clone size: .
V gene: TRBV9
J gene: TRBJ1-2
D gene: .
CDR3 DNA: TGTGCCAGCAGCAACACGAGAGGGGGGTTAGACTATGGCTACACCTTC
CDR3 protein: CASSNTRGGLDYGYTF

clone size: .
V gene: TRBV10-3
J gene: TRBJ1-6
D gene: .
CDR3 DNA: TGTGCCATCAGTCCCCCGGGGAATAATTCACCCCTCCACTTT
CDR3 protein: CAISPPGNNSPLHF

clone size: .
V gene: TRBV15
J gene: TRBJ2-5
D gene: TRBD2
CDR3 DNA: TGTGCCACCAGCAGAACCAACGTAGCGGGAGGTGGAGAGACCCAGTACTTC
CDR3 protein: CATSRTNVAGGGETQYF

clone size: once
V gene: TRBV2
J gene: TRBJ2-1
D gene: .
CDR3 DNA: TGTGCCAGCAGTTCCGGGCCGGGCGACGGAAATGAGCAGTTCTTC
CDR3 protein: CASSSGPGDGNEQFF

clone size: few
V gene: TRBV7-6
J gene: TRBJ1-6
D gene: .
CDR3 DNA: TGTGCCAGCAGCTTGCAGGGGCCGTACTCACCCCTCCACTTT
CDR3 protein: CASSLQGPYSPLHF

clone size: .
V gene: TRBV4-1
J gene: TRBJ2-2
D gene: .
CDR3 DNA: TGCGCCAGCAGCCAAGTCCAGCGGAGGCCGGCCGGGGAGCTGTTTTTT
CDR3 protein: CASSQVQRRPAGELFF

clone size: .
V gene: TRBV25-1
J gene: TRBJ2-7
D gene: .
CDR3 DNA: TGTGCCAGCAGTAAAGATAACCAGGACGAGCAGTACTTC
CDR3 protein: CASSKDNQDEQYF

clone size: .
V gene: TRBV6-5
J gene: TRBJ2-6
D gene: .
CDR3 DNA: TGTGCCAGCAGTTACTCCCCCGGGTCCGGGGCCAACGTCCTGACTTTC
CDR3 protein: CASSYSPGSGANVLTF

clone size: .
V gene: TRBV5-1
J gene: TRBJ2-1
D gene: TRBD2
CDR3 DNA: TGCGCCAGCAGCTCCGTTCCGGGGGGCTACAATGAGCAGTTCTTC
CDR3 protein: CASSSVPGGYNEQFF

clone size: many
V gene: TRBV7-3
J gene: TRBJ2-1
D gene: TRBD2
CDR3 DNA: TGTGCCAGCAGCCCCCTGGCGGGGGGGCAGGATGAGCAGTTCTTC
CDR3 protein: CASSPLAGGQDEQFF

clone size: once
V gene: TRBV9
J gene: TRBJ2-3
D gene: TRBD2
CDR3 DNA: TGTGCCAGCAGCGCCCCCTTTAGCGGGGGGGCCGCAGATACGCAGTATTTT
CDR3 protein: CASSAPFSGGAADTQYF

clone size: many
V gene: TRBV5-6
J gene: TRBJ1-2
D gene: .
CDR3 DNA: TGTGCCAGCAGCTTGTCGGGGAACTATGGCTACACCTTC
CDR3 protein: CASSLSGNYGYTF

clone size: .
V gene: TRBV28
J gene: TRBJ2-7
D gene: TRBD2
CDR3 DNA: TGTGCCAGCAGTTTAGAGACTAGCGGTCCCTACGAGCAGTACTTC
CDR3 protein: CASSLETSGPYEQYF

clone size: once
V gene: TRBV21-1
J gene: TRBJ1-5
D gene: .
CDR3 DNA: TGTGCCAGCAGCAACGATCAGCCCCAGCATTTT
CDR3 protein: CASSNDQPQHF

clone size: .
V gene: TRBV27
J gene: TRBJ2-2
D gene: .
CDR3 DNA: TGTGCCAGCAGTCCCCAAGTCCTTAACACCGGGGAGCTGTTTTTT
CDR3 protein: CASSPQVLNTGELFF

clone size: .
V gene: TRBV27
J gene: TRBJ1-2
D gene: .
CDR3 DNA: TGTGCCAGCAGTTCTTTGGACAGAGGGTTGCGTGGCTACACCTTC
CDR3 protein: CASSSLDRGLRGYTF

clone size: .
V gene: TRBV7-9
J gene: TRBJ1-2
D gene: TRBD1
CDR3 DNA: TGTGCCAGCAGCTCTGGACAGGGACTAGGCTACACCTTC
CDR3 protein: CASSSGQGLGYTF

clone size: once
V gene: TRBV14
J gene: TRBJ1-1
D gene: .
CDR3 DNA: TGTGCCAGCAGCCAATGGGGCGACTATTACACTGAAGCTTTCTTT
CDR3 protein: CASSQWGDYYTEAFF

clone size: .
V gene: TRBV28
J gene: TRBJ1-4
D gene: .
CDR3 DNA: TGTGCCAGCAGCAAGAACAGGGCCAAAAATGAAAAACTGTTTTTT
CDR3 protein: CASSKNRAKNEKLFF

clone size: once
V gene: TRBV5-6
J gene: TRBJ2-5
D gene: TRBD1
CDR3 DNA: TGTGCCAGCAGCTTGGGGTCATTGGGACAGAGAGAGACCCAGTACTTC
CDR3 protein: CASSLGSLGQRETQYF

clone size: .
V gene: TRBV2
J gene: TRBJ2-7
D gene: .
CDR3 DNA: TGTGCCAGCAGTGACCAGGACGGATTTACAACCTACGAGCAGTACTTC
CDR3 protein: CASSDQDGFTTYEQYF

clone size: .
V gene: TRBV18
J gene: TRBJ1-2
D gene: .
CDR3 DNA: TGTGCCAGCTCACCATCTCGTTATGGACAGTCTAACTATGGCTACACCTTC
CDR3 protein: CASSPSRYGQSNYGYTF

clone size: .
V gene: TRBV27
J gene: TRBJ2-7
D gene: .
CDR3 DNA: TGTGCCAGCAGTCACCGGGACGGTCCCTCCTACGAGCAGTACTTC
CDR3 protein: CASSHRDGPSYEQYF

clone size: .
V gene: TRBV18
J gene: TRBJ2-1
D gene: .
CDR3 DNA: TGTGCCAGCTCATCGGACGGGGGACCCTACAATGAGCAGTTCTTC
CDR3 protein: CASSSDGGPYNEQFF

clone size: .
V gene: TRBV25-1
J gene: TRBJ2-5
D gene: TRBD1
CDR3 DNA: TGTGCCAGCAGTAACCGGGACAGGGGGAAAGAGACCCAGTACTTC
CDR3 protein: CASSNRDRGKETQYF

clone size: once
V gene: TRBV4-3
J gene: TRBJ1-2
D gene: .
CDR3 DNA: TGCGCCAGCAGCCAAGATACTGAGGGGGGCGCGTACTATGGCTACACCTTC
CDR3 protein: CASSQDTEGGAYYGYTF

clone size: once
V gene: TRBV7-9
J gene: TRBJ2-7
D gene: .
CDR3 DNA: TGTGCCAGCAGCTTAGCCCGGAACGAGCAGTACTTC
CDR3 protein: CASSLARNEQYF

clone size: .
V gene: TRBV4-2
J gene: TRBJ2-5
D gene: .
CDR3 DNA: TGTGCCAGCAGCCGTGAAGGGGGAGAGACCCAGTACTTC
CDR3 protein: CASSREGGETQYF

clone size: .
V gene: TRBV5-4
J gene: TRBJ1-2
D gene: TRBD1
CDR3 DNA: TGTGCCAGCAGCTGGGACAGTCGGGGGATAGACTACACCTTC
CDR3 protein: CASSWDSRGIDYTF

clone size: .
V gene: TRBV11-2
J gene: TRBJ2-3
D gene: TRBD1
CDR3 DNA: TGTGCCAGCAGCCCGTCCCGGGACAGGGACGGGGCAGATACGCAGTATTTT
CDR3 protein: CASSPSRDRDGADTQYF

clone size: once
V gene: TRBV9
J gene: TRBJ2-7
D gene: .
CDR3 DNA: TGTGCCAGCAGCGTAGTAGGGGACTCCTACGAGCAGTACTTC
CDR3 protein: CASSVVGDSYEQYF

clone size: .
V gene: TRBV2
J gene: TRBJ2-7
D gene: TRBD2
CDR3 DNA: TGTGCCAGGGATAAACTGGTGGGGGGGTTCTACGAGCAGTACTTC
CDR3 protein: CARDKLVGGFYEQYF

clone size: .
V gene: TRBV28
J gene: TRBJ2-7
D gene: .
CDR3 DNA: TGTGCCAGCACCAAGCGGAGGGGAATGGGCTACGAGCAGTACTTC
CDR3 protein: CASTKRRGMGYEQYF

clone size: .
V gene: TRBV13
J gene: TRBJ2-1
D gene: .
CDR3 DNA: TGTGCCAGCAGCTTGGGTACAGGCCCGAGGGATGAGCAGTTCTTC
CDR3 protein: CASSLGTGPRDEQFF

clone size: .
V gene: TRBV4-1
J gene: TRBJ1-1
D gene: .
CDR3 DNA: TGCGCCAGCAGGGGGCAGGGTTCCGCTGAAGCTTTCTTT
CDR3 protein: CASRGQGSAEAFF

clone size: .
V gene: TRBV10-1
J gene: TRBJ2-5
D gene: TRBD2
CDR3 DNA: TGCGCCAGCAGTGAGTCTCCGACTAGCGGGAGTGAGACCCAGTACTTC
CDR3 protein: CASSESPTSGSETQYF

clone size: once
V gene: TRBV5-1
J gene: TRBJ2-2
D gene: .
CDR3 DNA: TGCGCCAGCAGCTTGTGGCCATCAGTTGGCACCGGGGAGCTGTTTTTT
CDR3 protein: CASSLWPSVGTGELFF

clone size: .
V gene: TRBV6-5
J gene: TRBJ1-1
D gene: .
CDR3 DNA: TGTGCCAGCGGACGTTATAGGGGTACTGAAGCTTTCTTT
CDR3 protein: CASGRYRGTEAFF

clone size: .
V gene: TRBV21-1
J gene: TRBJ2-7
D gene: .
CDR3 DNA: TGTGCCAGCAGCAAAGGGGCCGGGCTAGCGGGAGAATGGTACGAGCAGTACTTC
CDR3 protein: CASSKGAGLAGEWYEQYF

clone size: .
V gene: TRBV6-5
J gene: TRBJ2-5
D gene: .
CDR3 DNA: TGTGCCAGCAGTTCGAACGGGAATCGAGGGGAGACCCAGTACTTC
CDR3 protein: CASSSNGNRGETQYF

clone size: .
V gene: TRBV7-2
J gene: TRBJ2-4
D gene: .
CDR3 DNA: TGTGCCAGCAGCTTAGAAGATTCCAACTACTTAAACATTCAGTACTTC
CDR3 protein: CASSLEDSNYLNIQYF

clone size: .
V gene: TRBV5-1
J gene: TRBJ2-3
D gene: .
CDR3 DNA: TGCGCCAGCAGCTCCCGGGGGGCGCTTGAAACAGATACGCAGTATTTT
CDR3 protein: CASSSRGALETDTQYF

clone size: .
V gene: TRBV29-1
J gene: TRBJ1-1
D gene: TRBD1
CDR3 DNA: TGCAGCGCAGACCCGGGACAGGGAAAAACTGAAGCTTTCTTT
CDR3 protein: CSADPGQGKTEAFF

clone size: .
V gene: TRBV15
J gene: TRBJ1-3
D gene: .
CDR3 DNA: TGTGCCACCAGCAGAGATGTGGGGGGCGGAAACACCATATATTTT
CDR3 protein: CATSRDVGGGNTIYF

clone size: .
V gene: TRBV10-2
J gene: TRBJ2-5
D gene: .
CDR3 DNA: TGCGCCAGCAACCGGTGGGGGTGGTCAAAAGAGACCCAGTACTTC
CDR3 protein: CASNRWGWSKETQYF

clone size: .
V gene: TRBV5-5
J gene: TRBJ1-2
D gene: .
CDR3 DNA: TGTGCCAGCAGCTTCGGGGACTATGGCTACACCTTC
CDR3 protein: CASSFGDYGYTF

clone size: once
V gene: TRBV5-6
J gene: TRBJ1-1
D gene: .
CDR3 DNA: TGTGCCAGCAGCTTCGGGCTCGAAGCTTTCTTT
CDR3 protein: CASSFGLEAFF

clone size: .
V gene: TRBV27
J gene: TRBJ1-2
D gene: .
CDR3 DNA: TGTGCCAGCAGTTCCTCGTACAGTGAACGGAACTATGGCTACACCTTC
CDR3 protein: CASSSSYSERNYGYTF

clone size: .
V gene: TRBV4-1
J gene: TRBJ1-1
D gene: .
CDR3 DNA: TGCGCCAGCAGCCCTTCTTCGAACACTGAAGCTTTCTTT
CDR3 protein: CASSPSSNTEAFF

clone size: .
V gene: TRBV4-3
J gene: TRBJ2-5
D gene: .
CDR3 DNA: TGCGCCAGCAGCCAAGAAATTATGGGACAAAGGGACCAAGAGACCCAGTACTTC
CDR3 protein: CASSQEIMGQRDQETQYF

clone size: .
V gene: TRBV7-9
J gene: TRBJ2-2
D gene: .
CDR3 DNA: TGTGCCAGCAGCTTAGCGGCCAGACTCACCGGGGAGCTGTTTTTT
CDR3 protein: CASSLAARLTGELFF

clone size: .
V gene: TRBV10-1
J gene: TRBJ2-7
D gene: .
CDR3 DNA: TGCGCCAGCAGTGACTCCCGCGGGGGCTTTTACGAGCAGTACTTC
CDR3 protein: CASSDSRGGFYEQYF